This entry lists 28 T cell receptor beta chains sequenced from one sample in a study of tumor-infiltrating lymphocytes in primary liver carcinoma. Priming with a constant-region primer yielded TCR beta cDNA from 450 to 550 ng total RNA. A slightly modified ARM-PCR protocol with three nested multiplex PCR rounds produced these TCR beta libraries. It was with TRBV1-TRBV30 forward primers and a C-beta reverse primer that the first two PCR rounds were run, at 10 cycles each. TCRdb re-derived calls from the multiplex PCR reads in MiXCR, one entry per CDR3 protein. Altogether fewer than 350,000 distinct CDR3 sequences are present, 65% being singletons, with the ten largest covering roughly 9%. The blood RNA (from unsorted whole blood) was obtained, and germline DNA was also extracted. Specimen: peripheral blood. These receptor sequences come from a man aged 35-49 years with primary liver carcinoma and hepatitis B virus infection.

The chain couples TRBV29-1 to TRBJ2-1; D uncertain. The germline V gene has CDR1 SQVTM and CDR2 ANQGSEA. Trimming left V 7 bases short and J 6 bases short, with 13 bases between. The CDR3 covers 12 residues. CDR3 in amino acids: CSAQARTNEQFF. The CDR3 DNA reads TGCAGCGCTCAAGCCCGGACCAATGAGCAGTTCTTC.

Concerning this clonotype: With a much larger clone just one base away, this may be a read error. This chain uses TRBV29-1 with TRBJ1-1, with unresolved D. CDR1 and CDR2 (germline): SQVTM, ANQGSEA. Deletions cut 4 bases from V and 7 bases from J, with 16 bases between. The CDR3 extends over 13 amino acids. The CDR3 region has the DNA TGCAGCGTTGGATTAGGGTCCGGCTATGAAGCTTTCTTT. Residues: CSVGLGSGYEAFF.

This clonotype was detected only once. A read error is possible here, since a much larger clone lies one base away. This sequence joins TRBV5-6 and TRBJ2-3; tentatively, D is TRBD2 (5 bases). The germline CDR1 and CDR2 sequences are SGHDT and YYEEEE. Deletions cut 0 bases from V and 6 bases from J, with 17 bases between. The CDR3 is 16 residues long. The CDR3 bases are TGTGCCAGCAGCTTGGATGAGGGCAGAACGTGGGATACGCAGTATTTT. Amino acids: CASSLDEGRTWDTQYF.

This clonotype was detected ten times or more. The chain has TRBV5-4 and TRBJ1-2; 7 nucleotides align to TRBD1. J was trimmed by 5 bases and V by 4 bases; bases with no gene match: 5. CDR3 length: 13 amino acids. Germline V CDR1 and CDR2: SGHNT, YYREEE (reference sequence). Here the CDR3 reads CASSRQGQYGYTF. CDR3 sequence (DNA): TGTGCCAGCAGCCGACAGGGTCAGTATGGCTACACCTTC.

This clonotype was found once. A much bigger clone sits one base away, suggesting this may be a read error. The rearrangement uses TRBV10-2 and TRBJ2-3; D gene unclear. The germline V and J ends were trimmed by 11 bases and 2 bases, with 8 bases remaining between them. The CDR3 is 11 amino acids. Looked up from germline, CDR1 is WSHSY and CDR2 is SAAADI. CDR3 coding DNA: TGCGCCGGCACCCACACAGATACGCAGTATTTT. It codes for CAGTHTDTQYF.

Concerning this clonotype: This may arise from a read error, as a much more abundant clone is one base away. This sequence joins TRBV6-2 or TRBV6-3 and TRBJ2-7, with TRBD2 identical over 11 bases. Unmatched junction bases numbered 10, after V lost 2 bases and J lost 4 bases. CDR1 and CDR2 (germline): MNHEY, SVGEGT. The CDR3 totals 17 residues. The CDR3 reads CASSYRLAGGPRYEQYF. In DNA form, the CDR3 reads TGTGCCAGCAGTTACAGGCTAGCGGGAGGCCCTCGTTACGAGCAGTACTTC.

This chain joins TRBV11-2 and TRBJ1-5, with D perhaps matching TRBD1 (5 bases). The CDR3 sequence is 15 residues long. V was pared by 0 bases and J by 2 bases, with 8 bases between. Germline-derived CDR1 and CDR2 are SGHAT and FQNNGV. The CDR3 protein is CASSLEMGGNQPQHF. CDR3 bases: TGTGCCAGCAGCTTAGAGATGGGGGGCAATCAGCCCCAGCATTTT. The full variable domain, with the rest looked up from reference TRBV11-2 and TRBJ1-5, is EAGVAQSPRYKIIEKRQSVAFWCNPISGHATLYWYQQILGQGPKLLIQFQNNGVVDDSQLPKDRFSAERLKGVDSTLKIQPAKLEDSAVYLCASSLEMGGNQPQHFGDGTRLSIL.

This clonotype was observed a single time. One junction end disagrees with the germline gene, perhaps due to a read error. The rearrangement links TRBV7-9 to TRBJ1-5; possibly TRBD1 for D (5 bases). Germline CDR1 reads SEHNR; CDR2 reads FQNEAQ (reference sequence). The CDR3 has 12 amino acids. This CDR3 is CAGSSPGRAQHF. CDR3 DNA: TGTGCCGGCAGCTCCCCAGGGAGAGCTCAACATTTT.

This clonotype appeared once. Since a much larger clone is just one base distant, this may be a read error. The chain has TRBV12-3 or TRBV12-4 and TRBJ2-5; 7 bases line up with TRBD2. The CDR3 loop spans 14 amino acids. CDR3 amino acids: CAGSLFAGEETQYF. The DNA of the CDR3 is TGTGCCGGCAGTTTATTTGCGGGAGAAGAGACCCAGTACTTC.

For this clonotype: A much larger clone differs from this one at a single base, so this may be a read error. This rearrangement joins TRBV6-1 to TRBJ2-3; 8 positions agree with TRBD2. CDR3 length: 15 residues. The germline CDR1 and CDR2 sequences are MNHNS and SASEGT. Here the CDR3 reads CAISARSGNADTQYF. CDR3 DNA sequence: TGTGCCATCAGTGCACGTAGCGGGAACGCAGATACGCAGTATTTT.

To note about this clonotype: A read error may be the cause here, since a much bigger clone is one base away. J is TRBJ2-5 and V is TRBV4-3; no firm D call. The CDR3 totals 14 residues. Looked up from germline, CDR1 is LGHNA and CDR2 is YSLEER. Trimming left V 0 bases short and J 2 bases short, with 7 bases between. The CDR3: CASSQEGIQETQYF. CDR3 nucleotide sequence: TGCGCCAGCAGCCAAGAGGGGATACAAGAGACCCAGTACTTC.

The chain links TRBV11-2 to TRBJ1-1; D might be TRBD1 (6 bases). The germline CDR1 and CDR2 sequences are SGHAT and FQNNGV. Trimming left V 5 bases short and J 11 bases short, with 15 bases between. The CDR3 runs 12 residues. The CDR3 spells CASSAKGGWAFF. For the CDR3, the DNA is TGTGCCAGCAGCGCCAAGGGGGGATGGGCTTTCTTT.

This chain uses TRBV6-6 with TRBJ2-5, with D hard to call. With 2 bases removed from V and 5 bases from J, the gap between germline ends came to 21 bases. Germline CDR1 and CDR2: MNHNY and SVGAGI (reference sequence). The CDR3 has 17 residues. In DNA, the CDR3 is TGTGCCAGCAGTTACCTTGGAGCAGGCGGCTTGGGGGAGACCCAGTACTTC. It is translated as CASSYLGAGGLGETQYF.

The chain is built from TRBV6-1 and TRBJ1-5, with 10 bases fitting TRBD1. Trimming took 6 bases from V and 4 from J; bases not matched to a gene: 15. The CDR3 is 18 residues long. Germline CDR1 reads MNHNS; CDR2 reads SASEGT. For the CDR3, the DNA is TGTGCCAGCAGCCAAACAGGGGGACAGGGGAAAGTTAATCAGCCCCAGCATTTT. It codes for CASSQTGGQGKVNQPQHF.

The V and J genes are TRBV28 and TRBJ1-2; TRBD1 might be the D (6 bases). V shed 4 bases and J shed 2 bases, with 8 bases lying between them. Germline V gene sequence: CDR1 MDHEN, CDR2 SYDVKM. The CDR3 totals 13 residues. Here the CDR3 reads CASSWTVNYGYTF. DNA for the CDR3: TGTGCCAGCAGTTGGACAGTGAACTATGGCTACACCTTC.

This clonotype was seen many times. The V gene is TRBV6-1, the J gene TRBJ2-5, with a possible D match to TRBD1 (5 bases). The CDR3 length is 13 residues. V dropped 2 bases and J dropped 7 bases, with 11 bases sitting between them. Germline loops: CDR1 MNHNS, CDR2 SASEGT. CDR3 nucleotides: TGTGCCAGCAGTGAACAGGGCCACGGGACCCAGTACTTC. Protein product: CASSEQGHGTQYF.

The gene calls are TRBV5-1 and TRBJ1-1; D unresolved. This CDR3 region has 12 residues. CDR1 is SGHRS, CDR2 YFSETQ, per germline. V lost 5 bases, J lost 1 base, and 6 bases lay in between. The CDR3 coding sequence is TGCGCCAGCAGAAGCGAGAACACTGAAGCTTTCTTT. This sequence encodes CASRSENTEAFF.

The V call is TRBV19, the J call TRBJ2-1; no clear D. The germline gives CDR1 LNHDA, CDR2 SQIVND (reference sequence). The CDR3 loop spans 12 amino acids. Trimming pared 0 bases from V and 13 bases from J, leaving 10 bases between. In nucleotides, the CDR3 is TGTGCCAGTAGTATAGATCGGGCAGTTCAGTTCTTC. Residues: CASSIDRAVQFF.

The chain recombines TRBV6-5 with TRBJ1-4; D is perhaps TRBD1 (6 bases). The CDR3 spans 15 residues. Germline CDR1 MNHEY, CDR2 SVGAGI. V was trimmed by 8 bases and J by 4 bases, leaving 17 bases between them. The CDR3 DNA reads TGTGCCAGCGGTACAAGACAGGAGTATAATGAAAAACTGTTTTTT. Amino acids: CASGTRQEYNEKLFF.

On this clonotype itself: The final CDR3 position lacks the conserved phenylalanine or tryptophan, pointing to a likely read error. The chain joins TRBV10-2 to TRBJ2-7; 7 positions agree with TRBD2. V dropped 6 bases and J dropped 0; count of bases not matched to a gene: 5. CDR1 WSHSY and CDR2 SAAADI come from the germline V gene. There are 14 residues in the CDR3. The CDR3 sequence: CASRLAALSYEQYI. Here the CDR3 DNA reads TGCGCCAGCAGGCTAGCGGCCCTCTCCTACGAGCAGTACATC.

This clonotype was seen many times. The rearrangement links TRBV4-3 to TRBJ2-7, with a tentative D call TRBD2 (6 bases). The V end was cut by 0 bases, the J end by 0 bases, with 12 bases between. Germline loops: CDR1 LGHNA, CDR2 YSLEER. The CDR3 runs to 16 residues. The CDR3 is CASSQEIAASSYEQYF. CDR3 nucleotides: TGCGCCAGCAGCCAAGAAATAGCGGCGAGCTCCTACGAGCAGTACTTC.

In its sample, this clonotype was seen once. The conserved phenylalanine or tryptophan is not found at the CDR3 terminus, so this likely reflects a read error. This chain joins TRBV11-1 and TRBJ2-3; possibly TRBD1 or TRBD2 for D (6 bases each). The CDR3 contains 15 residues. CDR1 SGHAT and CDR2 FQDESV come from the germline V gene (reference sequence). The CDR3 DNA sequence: TGTGCCAACAGCTTAGAGAGCAGGGGAGGAGATACGCAGTATCTT. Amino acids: CANSLESRGGDTQYL.

The CDR3 reads CASSLFGGLQETQYF. The CDR3 DNA sequence: TGTGCCAGCAGCTTATTTGGGGGACTCCAAGAGACCCAGTACTTC. The chain carries TRBV7-8 and TRBJ2-5, with D possibly matching TRBD2 (6 bases). CDR3 length: 15 residues. The V and J ends lost 2 bases and 1 base respectively, with 11 bases between them. Germline CDR1 and CDR2: SGHVS and FQNEAQ.

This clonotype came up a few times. The CDR3 coding sequence is TGTGCCAGCAGCTTGTGGGCCAGGGATCAGCCCCAGCATTTT. Protein product: CASSLWARDQPQHF. The chain is built from TRBV5-6 and TRBJ1-5, with TRBD1 as a possible D gene (5 bases). V was pared by 1 base and J by 5 bases, with 10 bases between. The CDR3 totals 14 residues. The germline V gene has CDR1 SGHDT and CDR2 YYEEEE.

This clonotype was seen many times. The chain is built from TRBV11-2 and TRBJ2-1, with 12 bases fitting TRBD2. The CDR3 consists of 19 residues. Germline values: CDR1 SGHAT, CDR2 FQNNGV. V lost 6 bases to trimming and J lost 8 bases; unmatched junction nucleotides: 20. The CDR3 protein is CASSGGASGRAIGFDEQFF. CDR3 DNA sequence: TGTGCCAGCAGTGGAGGGGCTAGCGGGAGGGCCATCGGGTTCGATGAGCAGTTCTTC.

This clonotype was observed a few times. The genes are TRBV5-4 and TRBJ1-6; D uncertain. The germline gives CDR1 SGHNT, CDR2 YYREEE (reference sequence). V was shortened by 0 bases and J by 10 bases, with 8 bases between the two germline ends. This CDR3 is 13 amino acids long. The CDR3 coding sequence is TGTGCCAGCAGCTTGGTATCTCGGTCACCCCTCCACTTT. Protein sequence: CASSLVSRSPLHF.

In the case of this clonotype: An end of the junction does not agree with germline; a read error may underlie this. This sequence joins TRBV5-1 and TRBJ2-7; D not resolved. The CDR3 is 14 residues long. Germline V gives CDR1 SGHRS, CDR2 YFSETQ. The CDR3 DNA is TGCGCCAACAGCACCGGCCAACCTTCCTACGAGCAGTACTTC. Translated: CANSTGQPSYEQYF. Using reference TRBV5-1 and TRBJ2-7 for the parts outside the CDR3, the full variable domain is KAGVTQTPRYLIKTRGQQVTLSCSPISGHRSVSWYQQTPGQGLQFLFEYFSETQRNKGNFPGRFSGRQFSNSRSEMNVSTLELGDSALYLCANSTGQPSYEQYFGPGTRLTVT.

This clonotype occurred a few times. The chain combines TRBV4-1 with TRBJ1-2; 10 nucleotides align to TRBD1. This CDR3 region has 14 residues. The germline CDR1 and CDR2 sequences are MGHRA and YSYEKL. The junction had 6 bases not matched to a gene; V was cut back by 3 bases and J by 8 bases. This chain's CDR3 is CASSHPGTGDGYTF. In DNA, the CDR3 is TGCGCCAGCAGCCACCCGGGGACAGGGGACGGCTACACCTTC.